This TCR beta chain was recorded in a study of shared clonotypes between healthy human individuals. CDR1 is MNHEY and CDR2 is SVGAGI in the germline V gene. The CDR3 is 13 amino acids. V was pared by 6 bases and J by 8 bases, with 16 bases between. A deep-level run was used for the assay. Libraries were prepared by immunoSEQ multiplex PCR; TCRdb keeps only in-frame clonotypes and omits some of them. This repertoire shows about half a million clones, over 70% found once; its top ten account for roughly 13%. Study-level points and caveats: Among donors, sharing of clonotypes was expected to be affected by sequencing depth.

This clone occurred once. Antigen unknown. The chain combines TRBV6-5 with TRBJ1-2, with D hard to call. Sequenced material: PBMCs. The clonotype comes from a woman in her thirties or forties in good health. Some clones in this sample may be carry-over from other donors' samples. In DNA form, the CDR3 reads TGTGCCAGCAGCCCCCGGACCAACCGGGGCTACACCTTC. Its protein is CASSPRTNRGYTF.